The entry below describes one TCR beta chain. Its specificity is not known. These data come from a study of cytomegalovirus exposure and HLA in healthy donors. Study-wide context: When over 300 donors were genotyped, 80% to 90% of them were found to fall in the Caucasian-associated ancestry cluster.

The germline gives CDR1 SGHTA, CDR2 FQGNSA. Trimming stripped 2 bases from V and 0 bases from J, with 9 bases between. The CDR3 consists of 15 residues. Study findings and constraints: Later analysis revealed greater clonal expansion in HLA-associated TCR beta chains than in equally common others. Presence/absence analysis assumed near-uniform sequencing depth across donors.

Use of 60 Vbeta and 13 Jbeta primers characterized the PCR. Assay used: immunoSEQ multiplex PCR; TCRdb lists only in-frame clones, some missing. This sample contains 200,000 to 250,000 clones. Sequencing was carried out using PBMCs. V usage is TRBV7-2 and J usage is TRBJ2-3; no definite D call. This TCR was recovered from a girl aged 2 to 9 in good health and CMV-seropositive. CDR3 sequence reads: CASSLYQKSTDTQYF. The CDR3 nucleotides are TGTGCCAGCAGCTTATATCAGAAGAGCACAGATACGCAGTATTTT.